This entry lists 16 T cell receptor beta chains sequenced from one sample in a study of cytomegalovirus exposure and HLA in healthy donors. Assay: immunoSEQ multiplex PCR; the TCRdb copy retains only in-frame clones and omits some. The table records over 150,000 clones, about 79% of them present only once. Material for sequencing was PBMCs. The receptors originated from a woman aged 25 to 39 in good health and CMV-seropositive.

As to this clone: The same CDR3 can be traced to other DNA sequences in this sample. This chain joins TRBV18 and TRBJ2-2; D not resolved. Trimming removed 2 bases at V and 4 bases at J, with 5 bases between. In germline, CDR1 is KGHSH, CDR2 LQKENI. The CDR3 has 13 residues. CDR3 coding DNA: TGTGCCAGCTCACCAGGGCGCACCGGGGAGCTGTTTTTT. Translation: CASSPGRTGELFF.

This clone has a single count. The DNA for the CDR3 is TGTGCCAGCAGCTTGGCCCCAGCTAACTATGGCTACACCTTC. Protein product: CASSLAPANYGYTF. This chain links TRBV5-6 with TRBJ1-2, with D uncertain. CDR1 and CDR2 from the germline V gene are SGHDT and YYEEEE. Trimming left V 0 bases short and J 0 bases short, with 6 bases between. The CDR3 totals 14 residues.

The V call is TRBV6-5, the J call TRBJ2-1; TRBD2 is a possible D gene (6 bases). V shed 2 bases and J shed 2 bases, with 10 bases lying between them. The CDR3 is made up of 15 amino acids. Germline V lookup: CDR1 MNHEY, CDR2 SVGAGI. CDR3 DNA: TGTGCCAGCAGTTACGGGGGGACTGCCTACAATGAGCAGTTCTTC. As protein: CASSYGGTAYNEQFF.

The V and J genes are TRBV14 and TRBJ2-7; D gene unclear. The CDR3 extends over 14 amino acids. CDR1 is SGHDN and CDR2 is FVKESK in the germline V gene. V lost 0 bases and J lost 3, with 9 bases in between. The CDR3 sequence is CASSQDLIFYEQYF. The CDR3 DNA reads TGTGCCAGCAGCCAAGATTTAATCTTCTACGAGCAGTACTTC.

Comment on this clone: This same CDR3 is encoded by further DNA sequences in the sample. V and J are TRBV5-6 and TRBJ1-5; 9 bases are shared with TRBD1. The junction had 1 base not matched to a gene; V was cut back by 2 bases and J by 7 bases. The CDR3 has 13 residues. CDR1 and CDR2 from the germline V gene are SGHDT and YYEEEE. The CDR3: CASSLDRGQPQHF. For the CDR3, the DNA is TGTGCCAGCAGCTTAGACAGGGGGCAGCCCCAGCATTTT.

CDR3 DNA: TGTGCCAGCAGCCCACAGGGCTACGAGCAGTACTTC. Residues: CASSPQGYEQYF. The J gene is TRBJ2-7, the V gene TRBV9; D might be TRBD1 (6 bases). V was cut by 4 bases and J by 3 bases, with 8 bases left in between. The length of the CDR3 is 12 residues. Per the germline V gene, CDR1 is SGDLS and CDR2 is YYNGEE.

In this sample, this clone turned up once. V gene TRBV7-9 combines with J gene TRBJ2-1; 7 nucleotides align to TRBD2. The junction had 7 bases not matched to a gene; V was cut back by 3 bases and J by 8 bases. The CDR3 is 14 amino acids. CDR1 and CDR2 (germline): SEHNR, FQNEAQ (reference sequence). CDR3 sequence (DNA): TGTGCCAGCAGCTTGGGCGGGAGTGTGGATGAGCAGTTCTTC. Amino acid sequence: CASSLGGSVDEQFF.

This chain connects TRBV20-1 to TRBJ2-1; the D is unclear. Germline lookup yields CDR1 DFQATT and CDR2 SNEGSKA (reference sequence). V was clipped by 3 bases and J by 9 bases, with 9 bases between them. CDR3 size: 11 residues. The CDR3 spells CSASVRFEQFF. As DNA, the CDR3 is TGCAGTGCTAGTGTCCGTTTTGAGCAGTTCTTC.

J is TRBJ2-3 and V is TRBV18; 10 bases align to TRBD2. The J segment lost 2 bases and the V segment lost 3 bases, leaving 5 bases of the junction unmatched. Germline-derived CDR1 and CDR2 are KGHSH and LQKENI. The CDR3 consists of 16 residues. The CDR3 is CASSPSGRLNTDTQYF. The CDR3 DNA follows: TGTGCCAGCTCACCTAGCGGGAGGCTAAACACAGATACGCAGTATTTT.

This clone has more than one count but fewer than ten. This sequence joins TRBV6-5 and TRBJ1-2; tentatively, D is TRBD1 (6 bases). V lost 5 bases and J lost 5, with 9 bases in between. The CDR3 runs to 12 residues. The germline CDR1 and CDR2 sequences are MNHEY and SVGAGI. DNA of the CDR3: TGTGCCAGCAGTAAAGGGGGTTATGGCTACACCTTC. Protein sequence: CASSKGGYGYTF.

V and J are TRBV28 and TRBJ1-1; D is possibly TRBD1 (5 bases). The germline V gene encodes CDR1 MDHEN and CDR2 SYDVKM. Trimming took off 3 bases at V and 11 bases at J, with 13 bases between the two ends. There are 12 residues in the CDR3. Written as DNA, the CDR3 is TGTGCCAGCAGTTTCCTTGGGGGGAGGGCTTTCTTT. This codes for CASSFLGGRAFF.

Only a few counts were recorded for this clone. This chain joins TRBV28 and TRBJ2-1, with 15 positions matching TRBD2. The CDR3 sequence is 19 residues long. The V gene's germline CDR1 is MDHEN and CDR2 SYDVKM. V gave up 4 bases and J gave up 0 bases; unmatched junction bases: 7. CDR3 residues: CASSSPGLAGGSSYNEQFF. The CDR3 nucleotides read TGTGCCAGCAGTTCGCCGGGACTAGCGGGGGGTAGCTCCTACAATGAGCAGTTCTTC.

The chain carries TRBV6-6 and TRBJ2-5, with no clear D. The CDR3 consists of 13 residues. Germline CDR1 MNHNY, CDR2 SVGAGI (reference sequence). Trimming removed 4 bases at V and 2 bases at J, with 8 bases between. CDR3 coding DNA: TGTGCCAGCAGTTTTGGCGGACAAGAGACCCAGTACTTC. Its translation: CASSFGGQETQYF.

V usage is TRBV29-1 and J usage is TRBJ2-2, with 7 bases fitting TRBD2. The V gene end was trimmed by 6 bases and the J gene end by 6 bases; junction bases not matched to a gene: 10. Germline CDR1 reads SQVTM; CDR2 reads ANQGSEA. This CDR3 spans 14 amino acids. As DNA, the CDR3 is TGCAGCGTACCGACTAGCTTCTTAGCCGGGGAGCTGTTTTTT. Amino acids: CSVPTSFLAGELFF.

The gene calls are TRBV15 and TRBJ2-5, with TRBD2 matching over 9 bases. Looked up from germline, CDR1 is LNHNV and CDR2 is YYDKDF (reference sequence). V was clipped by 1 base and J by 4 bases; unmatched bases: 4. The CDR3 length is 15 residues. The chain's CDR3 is CATSRAAGGAETQYF. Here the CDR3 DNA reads TGTGCCACCAGCAGAGCAGCGGGGGGCGCAGAGACCCAGTACTTC.

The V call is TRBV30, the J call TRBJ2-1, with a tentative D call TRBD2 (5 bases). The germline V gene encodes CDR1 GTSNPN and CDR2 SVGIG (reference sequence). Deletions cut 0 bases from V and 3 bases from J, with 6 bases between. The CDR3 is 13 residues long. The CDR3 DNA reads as TGTGCCTGGAGTGTCAGCGGCTACAATGAGCAGTTCTTC. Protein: CAWSVSGYNEQFF.